These T cell receptor beta chains were read from a single sample in a study of Graves' ophthalmopathy and Graves' hyperthyroidism. TCRdb reprocessed the multiplex PCR reads via MiXCR and lists one record per CDR3 protein. The repertoire holds about 1.1 million distinct CDR3 sequences, with less than 45% as singletons. What was sequenced was peripheral blood or thyroid tissue (not recorded which). The receptors derive from an adult man with Graves' hyperthyroidism. The CDR3 runs from the conserved cysteine through the conserved F or W.

TRBJ2-7,TRBV5-6,CASIYYSGNPDYEQYF
TRBJ1-4,TRBV12-3/TRBV12-4,CASSHKGQGAINEKLFF
TRBJ1-2,TRBV5-6,CASSLGAATAHDGYTF
TRBJ1-3,TRBV29-1,CSVELGTDTYGYTIYF
TRBJ1-1,TRBV29-1,CSVEDPGQGTTEAFF
TRBJ2-3,TRBV29-1,CSVLPIAGARTDTQYF
TRBJ2-2,TRBV7-9,CASSFSSGRKTGELFF
TRBJ1-3,TRBV4-1,CASSQRQGPGNTIYF
TRBJ2-5,TRBV25-1,CASLGTGSHQETQYF
TRBJ1-1,TRBV10-1,CAIRTENTEAFF
TRBJ1-1,TRBV19,CASSIPRATPSTEAFF
TRBJ1-3,TRBV7-9,CASSLDGLPVTIYF
TRBJ1-6,TRBV2,CASSGESWGSYNSPLHF
TRBJ2-7,TRBV20-1,CSAPVSGSEEQYF
TRBJ2-2,TRBV7-3,CASSARGSGELFF
TRBJ2-2,TRBV29-1,CSVTGRQNTGELFF
TRBJ2-2,TRBV11-1,CASTVRQRNTGELFF
TRBJ2-7,TRBV12-3/TRBV12-4,CASRADGSSIYEQYF
TRBJ1-2,TRBV29-1,CSVEVRSGYGYTF
TRBJ1-1,TRBV10-3,CASKTEGQVGSGAEAFF
TRBJ1-4,TRBV10-3,CAISESGSNNEKLFF
TRBJ2-7,TRBV7-2,CASTFRPGDLYEQYF
TRBJ1-3,TRBV2,CASIGTGISGNTIYF
TRBJ2-7,TRBV29-1,CSVGGGQGYEQYF
TRBJ1-6,TRBV3-1,CASSHDRGSSYNSPLHF
TRBJ2-5,TRBV29-1,CSVEGRGLAGGPETQYF